This T cell receptor (beta chain) was captured by sequencing in a study of CD8 T cells in Susac syndrome. Sequencing of TCR beta, carried out with a high-throughput approach, was applied to CD8+ and CD4+ T cells from the blood. While CD8+ and CD4+ T cells were isolated negatively, TEMRA cells were enriched by FACS. The CDR3 has 18 residues. Germline CDR1 reads SGHRS; CDR2 reads YFSETQ. V dropped 4 bases and J dropped 1 base, with 20 bases sitting between them. Random hexamers primed reverse transcription of about 0.5 to 1 ug RNA. It was immunoSEQ multiplex PCR that amplified TCR beta CDR3 across 54 Vbeta and 13 Jbeta. TCRdb reprocessed the immunoSEQ multiplex PCR reads with MiXCR, giving one entry per CDR3 protein. The sample holds approximately 190,000 distinct CDR3 sequences, 90% to 95% seen once.

The TCR comes from a human donor in good health. The chain recombines TRBV5-1 with TRBJ2-2; TRBD1 is a possible D gene (7 bases). Sequenced input: CD4+ T cells from PBMCs. CDR3 amino acids: CASSLRTGFGGNTGELFF. The CDR3 region has the DNA TGCGCCAGCAGCCTACGGACAGGTTTCGGGGGGAACACCGGGGAGCTGTTTTTT.